The present T cell receptor (beta chain) was sequenced within a study of early T cells in non-severe SARS-CoV-2 infection. In the study overall: Chains were not paired, and sequencing was done on bulk RNA from unsorted whole blood.

The CDR3 is 16 amino acids. CDR1 and CDR2 (germline): MNHEY, SMNVEV (reference sequence). After removal of 3 bases from V and 5 bases from J, the junction contained 12 bases not matched to a gene. In its sample, this clonotype was seen many times. Researchers attached unique molecular identifiers to individual cDNA molecules. Via MiXCR, TCRdb re-called the 5' RACE reads, giving one row per CDR3 protein. This table holds around 100,000 distinct CDR3 sequences, around 14% found once. This rearrangement joins TRBV27 to TRBJ1-1; 7 nucleotides align to TRBD1. This TCR was sampled from an adult who was a healthcare worker with PCR-confirmed SARS-CoV-2 infection or an uninfected control (not recorded which). The sample comprised whole blood. The CDR3 nucleotides read TGTGCCAGCAGTTTGGGCCTTACAGGGGCGGGGACTGAAGCTTTCTTT. Protein product: CASSLGLTGAGTEAFF.